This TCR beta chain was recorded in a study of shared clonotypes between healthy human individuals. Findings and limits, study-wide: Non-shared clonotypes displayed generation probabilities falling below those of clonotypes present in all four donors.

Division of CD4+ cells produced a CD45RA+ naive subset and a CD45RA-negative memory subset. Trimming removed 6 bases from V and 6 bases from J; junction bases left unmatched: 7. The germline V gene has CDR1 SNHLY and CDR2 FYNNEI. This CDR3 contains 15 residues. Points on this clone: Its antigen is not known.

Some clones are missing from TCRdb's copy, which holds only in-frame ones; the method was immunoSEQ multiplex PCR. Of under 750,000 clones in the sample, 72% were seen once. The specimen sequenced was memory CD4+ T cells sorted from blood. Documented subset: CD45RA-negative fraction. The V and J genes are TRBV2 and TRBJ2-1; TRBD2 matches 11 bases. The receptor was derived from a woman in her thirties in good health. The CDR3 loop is CASRKLAGDFNEQFF. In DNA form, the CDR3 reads TGTGCCAGCAGAAAACTAGCGGGAGATTTCAATGAGCAGTTCTTC.